The rows below give T cell receptor beta chains drawn from one sample of a study of post-analysis software for immune sequencing data. TCRdb fed the PCR reads into MiXCR, producing one record per CDR3 protein. This table has hundreds of thousands of distinct CDR3 sequences, less than 40% appearing once. What was sequenced was blood. All receptors derive from a girl between 10 and 17 years old with multiple sclerosis. CDR3s include the opening cysteine and the closing phenylalanine or tryptophan. A D gene is named only where the DNA matches it firmly. Not all rows give a size; the values are once, few, many and, for expanded clones, a class.

v_call: TRBV28
clone_size: many
d_call: TRBD2
cdr3_length: 16
j_call: TRBJ2-7
cdr3_nt: TGTGCCAGCAGTTCCTCGGGACTAGCGGTTCCCTACGAGCAGTACTTC
cdr3_aa: CASSSSGLAVPYEQYF

v_call: TRBV7-2
clone_size: many
d_call: .
cdr3_length: 13
j_call: TRBJ1-1
cdr3_nt: TGTGCCACAGAGGAGGGGGGGAACACTGAAGCTTTCTTT
cdr3_aa: CATEEGGNTEAFF

v_call: TRBV7-8
clone_size: many
d_call: .
cdr3_length: 16
j_call: TRBJ2-6
cdr3_nt: TGTGCCAGCAACTTTCCCGGTGCGGGACAGGCCAACGTCCTGACTTTC
cdr3_aa: CASNFPGAGQANVLTF

v_call: TRBV3-1
clone_size: few
d_call: .
cdr3_length: 15
j_call: TRBJ1-6
cdr3_nt: TGTGCCAGCAGCCAATGGCAGGGTATGGATTCACCCCTCCACTTT
cdr3_aa: CASSQWQGMDSPLHF

v_call: TRBV2
clone_size: many
d_call: TRBD2
cdr3_length: 14
j_call: TRBJ2-1
cdr3_nt: TGTGCCAGCAGTGGACTAGCGGCTAACAATGAGCAGTTCTTC
cdr3_aa: CASSGLAANNEQFF

v_call: TRBV6-4
clone_size: .
d_call: TRBD1
cdr3_length: 15
j_call: TRBJ2-7
cdr3_nt: TGTGCCAGCAGCGTAGCAGGGACGCAGGGGGATGAGCAGTACTTC
cdr3_aa: CASSVAGTQGDEQYF

v_call: TRBV7-9
clone_size: many
d_call: .
cdr3_length: 15
j_call: TRBJ1-6
cdr3_nt: TGTGCCAGCAGCCCTCGGACAGCGTCGGGCTCACCCCTCCACTTT
cdr3_aa: CASSPRTASGSPLHF

v_call: TRBV24-1
clone_size: .
d_call: .
cdr3_length: 15
j_call: TRBJ2-5
cdr3_nt: TGTGCCACCAGTGATTTTATTAGGGGCCGAGATGAGCAGTACTTC
cdr3_aa: CATSDFIRGRDEQYF

v_call: TRBV10-3
clone_size: many
d_call: .
cdr3_length: 16
j_call: TRBJ2-7
cdr3_nt: TGTGCCATCAGTGAGAATAACAGGGAAAGCTCCTACGAGCAGTACTTC
cdr3_aa: CAISENNRESSYEQYF

v_call: TRBV20-1
clone_size: many
d_call: .
cdr3_length: 13
j_call: TRBJ2-3
cdr3_nt: TGCAGTGCTGGAACAGGGCCCCCGGATACGCAGTATTTT
cdr3_aa: CSAGTGPPDTQYF

v_call: TRBV3-1
clone_size: few
d_call: TRBD2
cdr3_length: 15
j_call: TRBJ2-3
cdr3_nt: TGTGCCAGCGCTGGTCGGGGGGACCGCCCAGATACGCAGTATTTT
cdr3_aa: CASAGRGDRPDTQYF

v_call: TRBV11-3
clone_size: .
d_call: .
cdr3_length: 15
j_call: TRBJ1-4
cdr3_nt: TGTGCCAGCAGCGAACCCGGGGAGACTAATGAAAAACTGTTTTTT
cdr3_aa: CASSEPGETNEKLFF

v_call: TRBV20-1
clone_size: few
d_call: .
cdr3_length: 15
j_call: TRBJ1-4
cdr3_nt: TGCAGTGCGGGTATGGACGGATCAACTAATGAAAAACTGTTTTTT
cdr3_aa: CSAGMDGSTNEKLFF

v_call: TRBV5-1
clone_size: .
d_call: .
cdr3_length: 14
j_call: TRBJ2-7
cdr3_nt: TGCGCCAGCAGCCCTCTGGACGGACCCTACGAGCAGTACTTC
cdr3_aa: CASSPLDGPYEQYF

v_call: TRBV10-3
clone_size: few
d_call: TRBD2
cdr3_length: 19
j_call: TRBJ2-2
cdr3_nt: TGTGCCATCAGTGATCTGGGGACTAGCGGGGGTCCGAACACCGGGGAGCTGTTTTTT
cdr3_aa: CAISDLGTSGGPNTGELFF

v_call: TRBV25-1
clone_size: many
d_call: TRBD1
cdr3_length: 13
j_call: TRBJ1-2
cdr3_nt: TGTGCCAGCCGCCAGACAGGGAACTATGGCTACACCTTC
cdr3_aa: CASRQTGNYGYTF

v_call: TRBV24-1
clone_size: many
d_call: .
cdr3_length: 16
j_call: TRBJ2-5
cdr3_nt: TGTGCCACCAGTGATTTTCCCAGGCGTAACCAAGAGACCCAGTACTTC
cdr3_aa: CATSDFPRRNQETQYF

v_call: TRBV20-1
clone_size: many
d_call: .
cdr3_length: 12
j_call: TRBJ2-5
cdr3_nt: TGCAGTGCTAGAGTGAGAGGGGGGACCCAGTACTTC
cdr3_aa: CSARVRGGTQYF

v_call: TRBV18
clone_size: many
d_call: .
cdr3_length: 13
j_call: TRBJ2-1
cdr3_nt: TGTGCCAGCTCACCACTGGGTACGGATGAGCAGTTCTTC
cdr3_aa: CASSPLGTDEQFF

v_call: TRBV7-2
clone_size: many
d_call: .
cdr3_length: 15
j_call: TRBJ1-2
cdr3_nt: TGTGCCAGCAGCTCGTCCTGGGTAGTTAACTATGGCTACACCTTC
cdr3_aa: CASSSSWVVNYGYTF

v_call: TRBV5-1
clone_size: many
d_call: .
cdr3_length: 15
j_call: TRBJ2-1
cdr3_nt: TGCGCCAGCAGCTTGGGTCCAGGGCGGTACAATGAGCAGTTCTTC
cdr3_aa: CASSLGPGRYNEQFF

v_call: TRBV4-2
clone_size: .
d_call: .
cdr3_length: 13
j_call: TRBJ2-5
cdr3_nt: TGTGCCAGCAGCCAAGGGCACCAAGAGACCCAGTACTTC
cdr3_aa: CASSQGHQETQYF

v_call: TRBV3-1
clone_size: many
d_call: TRBD1
cdr3_length: 15
j_call: TRBJ1-6
cdr3_nt: TGTGCCAGCAGCCAAGGAGACAGGGGTAATTCACCCCTCCACTTT
cdr3_aa: CASSQGDRGNSPLHF

v_call: TRBV28
clone_size: .
d_call: .
cdr3_length: 13
j_call: TRBJ2-1
cdr3_nt: TGTGCCAGCACGGGGAGCTCCTACAATGAGCAGTTCTTC
cdr3_aa: CASTGSSYNEQFF

v_call: TRBV24-1
clone_size: .
d_call: TRBD2
cdr3_length: 18
j_call: TRBJ2-3
cdr3_nt: TGTGCCACCAGTGACCAAGGGACTAGCGGGGGTAGCACAGATACGCAGTATTTT
cdr3_aa: CATSDQGTSGGSTDTQYF

v_call: TRBV21-1
clone_size: .
d_call: .
cdr3_length: 17
j_call: TRBJ1-6
cdr3_nt: TGTGCCAGCAGCAAAGGGCGCCGGGACAGGGGGAATTCACCCCTCCACTTT
cdr3_aa: CASSKGRRDRGNSPLHF

v_call: TRBV29-1
clone_size: once
d_call: TRBD2
cdr3_length: 13
j_call: TRBJ2-1
cdr3_nt: TGCAGCGTTCCCGGGAGGGGGGGGGATGAGCAGTTCTTC
cdr3_aa: CSVPGRGGDEQFF

v_call: TRBV19
clone_size: .
d_call: .
cdr3_length: 15
j_call: TRBJ2-5
cdr3_nt: TGTGCCAGCGCAGAGCTATATGACAGGTTCGGGACCCAGTACTTC
cdr3_aa: CASAELYDRFGTQYF

v_call: TRBV5-1
clone_size: many
d_call: .
cdr3_length: 13
j_call: TRBJ1-2
cdr3_nt: TGCGCCAGCAGTCCGTCGGCGAATCATGGCTACACCTTC
cdr3_aa: CASSPSANHGYTF

v_call: TRBV9
clone_size: many
d_call: .
cdr3_length: 14
j_call: TRBJ2-1
cdr3_nt: TGTGCCAGCAGCTATCAATACCAAAACAATGAGCAGTTCTTC
cdr3_aa: CASSYQYQNNEQFF

v_call: TRBV9
clone_size: few
d_call: TRBD2
cdr3_length: 14
j_call: TRBJ2-7
cdr3_nt: TGTGCCAGCAGCGTAGCGGGAGGGCCCTACGAGCAGTACTTC
cdr3_aa: CASSVAGGPYEQYF

v_call: TRBV4-2
clone_size: once
d_call: .
cdr3_length: 17
j_call: TRBJ2-1
cdr3_nt: TGTGCCAGCAGCCAAGCCCCGCCGACAGCGTTCTACAATGAGCAGTTCTTC
cdr3_aa: CASSQAPPTAFYNEQFF

v_call: TRBV6-1
clone_size: few
d_call: .
cdr3_length: 15
j_call: TRBJ1-5
cdr3_nt: TGTGCCAGCAGTGAAGGGGGGTCAGGGGACCAGCCCCAGCATTTT
cdr3_aa: CASSEGGSGDQPQHF

v_call: TRBV7-8
clone_size: many
d_call: .
cdr3_length: 14
j_call: TRBJ2-7
cdr3_nt: TGTGCCAGCAGCCCTTCGGGCAGCGCGTACGAGCAGTACTTC
cdr3_aa: CASSPSGSAYEQYF

v_call: TRBV4-3
clone_size: .
d_call: .
cdr3_length: 16
j_call: TRBJ2-1
cdr3_nt: TGCGCCAGCAGCCAAGATGAGGGGGGTGCCTACAATGAGCAGTTCTTC
cdr3_aa: CASSQDEGGAYNEQFF

v_call: TRBV25-1
clone_size: many
d_call: TRBD2
cdr3_length: 18
j_call: TRBJ2-5
cdr3_nt: TGTGCCAGCAGTGAACCCCGAGCGGGAGGCTCATCTAAAGAGACCCAGTACTTC
cdr3_aa: CASSEPRAGGSSKETQYF

v_call: TRBV30
clone_size: .
d_call: TRBD1
cdr3_length: 15
j_call: TRBJ2-5
cdr3_nt: TGTGCCTGGAGTCATGGACAGGCAGGGATGGAGACCCAGTACTTC
cdr3_aa: CAWSHGQAGMETQYF

v_call: TRBV7-6
clone_size: .
d_call: TRBD1
cdr3_length: 15
j_call: TRBJ1-4
cdr3_nt: TGTGCCAGCAGCTTAGAGACAGGGGAGGGTGAAAAACTGTTTTTT
cdr3_aa: CASSLETGEGEKLFF

v_call: TRBV29-1
clone_size: few
d_call: .
cdr3_length: 13
j_call: TRBJ2-7
cdr3_nt: TGCAGCGCCTCATGGGGGGTTTCCTACGAGCAGTACTTC
cdr3_aa: CSASWGVSYEQYF

v_call: TRBV7-9
clone_size: .
d_call: TRBD2
cdr3_length: 19
j_call: TRBJ2-3
cdr3_nt: TGTGCCAGCAGCTTGCGTTGGACTAGCGGGGGCCCTAGCACAGATACGCAGTATTTT
cdr3_aa: CASSLRWTSGGPSTDTQYF

v_call: TRBV29-1
clone_size: many
d_call: TRBD1
cdr3_length: 14
j_call: TRBJ1-1
cdr3_nt: TGCAGCGTTGTCCCGGGACAGAGGAACACTGAAGCTTTCTTT
cdr3_aa: CSVVPGQRNTEAFF

v_call: TRBV7-2
clone_size: .
d_call: .
cdr3_length: 14
j_call: TRBJ1-4
cdr3_nt: TGTGCCAGCAGTTCAGGGTCTCGGTACGAAAAACTGTTTTTT
cdr3_aa: CASSSGSRYEKLFF

v_call: TRBV5-1
clone_size: few
d_call: TRBD2
cdr3_length: 17
j_call: TRBJ2-6
cdr3_nt: TGCGCCAGCAGCTTGGCCGGGGGGGTCTCTGGGGCCAACGTCCTGACTTTC
cdr3_aa: CASSLAGGVSGANVLTF

v_call: TRBV20-1
clone_size: few
d_call: .
cdr3_length: 16
j_call: TRBJ1-3
cdr3_nt: TGCAGTGCTAGAGACCCACGAATGCCTTCTGGAAACACCATATATTTT
cdr3_aa: CSARDPRMPSGNTIYF

v_call: TRBV28
clone_size: many
d_call: .
cdr3_length: 15
j_call: TRBJ1-4
cdr3_nt: TGTGCCAGCAGTTTTGCGGGGGGCGGAAACGAAAAACTGTTTTTT
cdr3_aa: CASSFAGGGNEKLFF

v_call: TRBV20-1
clone_size: .
d_call: TRBD2
cdr3_length: 15
j_call: TRBJ2-1
cdr3_nt: TGCAGTGCGCCTAGCGGGAGGGCCACGCACAATGAGCAGTTCTTC
cdr3_aa: CSAPSGRATHNEQFF

v_call: TRBV28
clone_size: many
d_call: .
cdr3_length: 15
j_call: TRBJ2-1
cdr3_nt: TGTGCCAGCAGTCTCACCGGGACGGTCTACAATGAGCAGTTCTTC
cdr3_aa: CASSLTGTVYNEQFF